This T cell receptor beta chain was sequenced in a study of control samples from healthy donors and cancer patients. Looked up from germline, CDR1 is MNHEY and CDR2 is SVGAGI. V lost 6 bases to trimming and J lost 6 bases, with 18 bases between them. This CDR3 has 15 amino acids. Clones were sequenced by immunoSEQ multiplex PCR, and TCRdb holds only the in-frame ones, with some missing. The table records 90,000 to 130,000 clones, over 75% of them present only once. The sequence derives from a woman in her sixties with lung cancer. V and J are TRBV6-5 and TRBJ1-5, with D unresolved. Sequencing was done on a sample of PBMCs. The CDR3 region has the DNA TGTGCCAGCAGCTATCTGGAACGAGGCGGTCAGCCCCAGCATTTT. Translating gives CASSYLERGGQPQHF.